Detailed here is one TCR beta chain. This table comes from immunoSEQ multiplex PCR, and its TCRdb copy is limited to in-frame clones, with some not included. Of fewer than 200,000 clones in the sample, roughly nine tenths were seen once. This record belongs to a study of blood T cell repertoires in COVID-19. The CDR3 is 14 amino acids. Germline lookup yields CDR1 SGDLS and CDR2 YYNGEE. V dropped 3 bases and J dropped 4; count of bases not matched to a gene: 5. The receptor was derived from a man between 18 and 35 years old who had recovered from COVID-19. The sequencing sample was made of peripheral blood. This sequence joins TRBV9 and TRBJ2-3; 7 bases line up with TRBD1. The CDR3 reads CASSEQGVADTQYF. The DNA for the CDR3 is TGTGCCAGCAGCGAGCAGGGGGTGGCAGATACGCAGTATTTT.